This T cell receptor (beta chain) was identified in a study of beta chain features in type 1 diabetes. Study results and caveats: Naive, central memory and Treg TCRB repertoires seemed to resemble each other more closely in patients than they did in healthy donors. When VDJ junctions were examined, type 1 diabetes patients showed fewer insertions and more deletions.

The sample holds a few counts of this clone. The antigen is not known. All of the isolated RNA was reverse transcribed, so expressed TCRB transcripts were sequenced. Sequenced by immunoSEQ multiplex PCR; TCRdb stores in-frame clones only, minus some. The sample carries some 500,000 clones, approximately 10% recorded once. Germline CDR1 SGHTA, CDR2 FQGNSA. V dropped 2 bases and J dropped 8 bases, with 10 bases sitting between them. This CDR3 region has 14 residues. The TCR sequence derives from a woman aged 18-30 years in good health. Sequenced: naive CD4+ T cells from blood. The rearrangement uses TRBV7-2 and TRBJ1-6; no reliable D call. The chain's CDR3 is CASSLRYGDSPLHF. The CDR3 region has the DNA TGTGCCAGCAGCTTACGCTACGGAGATTCACCCCTCCACTTT.